One T cell receptor (beta chain) is described in this entry. Antigen specificity is unknown. Healthy Caucasians from Russia aged about 6 to 90 served as donors. The entry originates in a study of blood T cells in healthy people across ages. The study's findings and limits: It was not possible, with unsorted PBMCs, to conclusively compare naive and antigen-experienced cells.

Trimming stripped 5 bases from V and 7 bases from J, with 12 bases between. The CDR3 is 13 amino acids. A sample-barcoded 5' primer and a J-beta primer mix were used in a second PCR of roughly 7 to 11 cycles. Each of the cDNA molecules was tagged by a template-switch adaptor with 12 random nucleotides. Samples each returned at least 3 million CDR3-containing paired-end reads. TCRdb independently ran MiXCR on the 5' RACE reads; one entry per CDR3 protein. The profile shows 650,000 to 1,000,000 distinct CDR3 sequences, about 37% of them singletons. Sequenced sample: blood. This sequence joins TRBV12-3 or TRBV12-4 and TRBJ1-5, with unresolved D. The sequence derives from a man younger than 35 in good health. The CDR3 region has the DNA TGTGCCAGCAGTGTAATTTTAAGCCAGCCCCAGCATTTT. This gives the protein CASSVILSQPQHF.